Presented here are 31 T cell receptor beta chains from one specimen sequenced in a study of human T cells and chemical hapten exposure. TCRdb re-called the RACE reads through MiXCR, storing one row per CDR3 protein. The repertoire includes about 64,000 distinct CDR3 sequences, 8% to 13% of them detected once, and approximately 2% sits in the top ten. Stated time point: patch test 3, about 24 weeks after DPC sensitization. Specified treatment: therapeutic diphenylcyclopropenone sensitization with weekly scalp DPC. Sequences were derived from whole blood, sampled in connection with sensitization to the hapten diphenylcyclopropenone (DPC). The receptors originated from a woman in her twenties or thirties with alopecia areata. Some clones in this sample may be carry-over from other donors' samples.

This clonotype has a single count. The chain joins TRBV7-2 to TRBJ2-1; no clear D. CDR3 length equals 14 residues. Germline V gene sequence: CDR1 SGHTA, CDR2 FQGNSA. Trimming cost V 2 bases and J 5 bases, with 10 bases left between them. CDR3: CASSLWLLHNEQFF. CDR3 coding DNA: TGTGCCAGCAGCTTATGGCTCCTACACAATGAGCAGTTCTTC.

This clonotype was picked up many times. J is TRBJ2-5 and V is TRBV15; the D is unclear. Germline V lookup: CDR1 LNHNV, CDR2 YYDKDF (reference sequence). V dropped 0 bases and J dropped 1 base, with 6 bases sitting between them. The CDR3 totals 14 residues. CDR3 sequence reads: CATSRDTVQETQYF. The CDR3 DNA reads as TGTGCCACCAGCAGAGATACGGTCCAAGAGACCCAGTACTTC.

This clonotype was seen a few times. The chain links TRBV12-3 or TRBV12-4 to TRBJ2-4; perhaps TRBD1 as D (6 bases). This CDR3 spans 16 amino acids. Trimming pared 6 bases from V and 0 bases from J, leaving 15 bases between. The CDR3 region is CASSYTGTLAKNIQYF. The DNA for the CDR3 is TGTGCCAGCAGCTATACCGGGACACTAGCCAAAAACATTCAGTACTTC.

This clonotype was seen repeatedly, ten times or more. This chain joins TRBV18 and TRBJ2-3; no reliable D call. Trimming left V 3 bases short and J 2 bases short, with 12 bases between. There are 15 residues in the CDR3. Germline CDR1 and CDR2: KGHSH and LQKENI. CDR3 sequence reads: CASSPNTGYTDTQYF. In DNA, the CDR3 is TGTGCCAGCTCACCTAACACCGGATACACAGATACGCAGTATTTT. Full variable domain (rest looked up from reference TRBV18 and TRBJ2-3): NAGVMQNPRHLVRRRGQEARLRCSPMKGHSHVYWYRQLPEEGLKFMVYLQKENIIDESGMPKERFSAEFPKEGPSILRIQQVVRGDSAAYFCASSPNTGYTDTQYFGPGTRLTVL.

This clonotype has ten or more counts. The J gene is TRBJ1-5, the V gene TRBV19, with 9 nucleotides matching TRBD1. The CDR3 loop spans 17 amino acids. Germline CDR1 LNHDA, CDR2 SQIVND (reference sequence). With V trimmed by 3 bases and J by 2 bases, 8 bases remained unmatched. CDR3 coding DNA: TGTGCCAGTAGTATCTGGTCGGGACAGGGCGGCAATCAGCCCCAGCATTTT. This translates into CASSIWSGQGGNQPQHF.

A few counts support this clonotype. The rearrangement joins TRBV5-1 to TRBJ1-4; weak D call: TRBD1 (5 bases). This CDR3 is built from 15 residues. Germline CDR1 reads SGHRS; CDR2 reads YFSETQ. The germline V and J ends were trimmed by 5 bases and 0 bases, with 11 bases remaining between them. The DNA for the CDR3 is TGCGCCAGCAGAAGACAGACAGCAACTAATGAAAAACTGTTTTTT. It codes for CASRRQTATNEKLFF. Full variable domain (remainder filled in from reference TRBV5-1 and TRBJ1-4): KAGVTQTPRYLIKTRGQQVTLSCSPISGHRSVSWYQQTPGQGLQFLFEYFSETQRNKGNFPGRFSGRQFSNSRSEMNVSTLELGDSALYLCASRRQTATNEKLFFGSGTQLSVL.

In its sample, this clonotype was seen many times. The chain has TRBV7-8 and TRBJ1-1; 10 nucleotides match TRBD1. Unmatched junction bases numbered 2, after V lost 1 base and J lost 0 bases. This CDR3 has 16 residues. Germline CDR1 and CDR2: SGHVS and FQNEAQ. The CDR3 bases are TGTGCCAGCAGCTTAGGGGACAGGGGCTTGAACACTGAAGCTTTCTTT. Translated: CASSLGDRGLNTEAFF.

V usage is TRBV28 and J usage is TRBJ1-5; D unclear. V dropped 5 bases and J dropped 8 bases, with 10 bases sitting between them. There are 12 residues in the CDR3. Germline V gene data show CDR1 as MDHEN and CDR2 as SYDVKM. As DNA, the CDR3 is TGTGCCAGCAGTCTCACTAGTGAGCCCCAGCATTTT. It is translated as CASSLTSEPQHF.

This clonotype was counted many times. The V gene is TRBV18, the J gene TRBJ2-5, with 7 bases matching TRBD1. Germline V gene lookup returns CDR1 KGHSH and CDR2 LQKENI. The junction had 0 bases not matched to a gene; V was cut back by 1 base and J by 4 bases. The CDR3 runs to 13 residues. This CDR3 is CASSPQGAETQYF. DNA of the CDR3: TGTGCCAGCTCACCACAGGGGGCAGAGACCCAGTACTTC.

This clonotype was seen a handful of times. The chain uses TRBV27 and TRBJ2-3; 13 bases are a match to TRBD2. Trimming at V came to 6 bases and at J to 6 bases, leaving 9 bases not matched to a gene. The CDR3 length is 16 residues. The germline V gene encodes CDR1 MNHEY and CDR2 SMNVEV (reference sequence). CDR3 DNA sequence: TGTGCCAGCAGGCCCCTGACTAGCGGGAGGCATGATACGCAGTATTTT. This translates into CASRPLTSGRHDTQYF.

This clonotype occurred many times. V is TRBV18 and J is TRBJ1-1; 7 bases line up with TRBD1. Losses at the gene ends were 2 bases for V and 6 bases for J; bases not matched to a gene: 9. The CDR3 is 15 amino acids. The germline V gene encodes CDR1 KGHSH and CDR2 LQKENI. The CDR3 protein is CASSPGHRGVAEAFF. In DNA form, the CDR3 reads TGTGCCAGCTCACCAGGGCACAGGGGCGTCGCTGAAGCTTTCTTT.

Ten or more counts support this clonotype. The chain employs TRBV7-2 and TRBJ2-3; 8 bases agree with TRBD2. V lost 5 bases, J lost 2 bases, and 9 bases stayed unmatched. Per germline, CDR1 SGHTA and CDR2 FQGNSA. The CDR3 is made up of 16 amino acids. The DNA for the CDR3 is TGTGCCAGCAGCATGGCACTAGCGGTCGCCACAGATACGCAGTATTTT. As protein: CASSMALAVATDTQYF. The variable domain in full, completed from reference TRBV7-2 and TRBJ2-3, reads GAGVSQSPSNKVTEKGKDVELRCDPISGHTALYWYRQSLGQGLEFLIYFQGNSAPDKSGLPSDRFSAERTGGSVSTLTIQRTQQEDSAVYLCASSMALAVATDTQYFGPGTRLTVL.

This clonotype was seen more than once but under ten times. V gene TRBV6-6 combines with J gene TRBJ2-5; 7 bases line up with TRBD1. CDR3 length: 17 amino acids. Germline V gene sequence: CDR1 MNHNY, CDR2 SVGAGI (reference sequence). V lost 5 bases, J lost 4 bases, and 16 bases stayed unmatched. CDR3 DNA sequence: TGTGCCAGCAGTCCCGGTTCGACAGGGTTTTTTTTAGAGACCCAGTACTTC. Translated: CASSPGSTGFFLETQYF.

This chain links TRBV18 with TRBJ2-5; TRBD2 matches 12 bases. In germline, CDR1 is KGHSH, CDR2 LQKENI. The CDR3 is made up of 18 amino acids. V lost 5 bases and J lost 3; bases outside the gene matches: 13. CDR3 residues: CASSTGLAGTQTKETQYF. The CDR3 bases are TGTGCCAGCTCAACCGGACTAGCGGGGACCCAAACGAAAGAGACCCAGTACTTC.

The chain's CDR3 is CASSSPGLAGAGANVLTF. The CDR3 region has the DNA TGTGCCAGCAGTTCCCCGGGACTAGCGGGGGCTGGGGCCAACGTCCTGACTTTC. V is TRBV28 and J is TRBJ2-6, with 14 bases fitting TRBD2. After removal of 4 bases from V and 2 bases from J, the junction contained 4 bases not matched to a gene. CDR1 is MDHEN, CDR2 SYDVKM, per germline. The CDR3 consists of 18 residues.

This clonotype was seen many times. This chain connects TRBV12-3 or TRBV12-4 to TRBJ2-6; D may be TRBD1 or TRBD2 (6 bases each). The V end lost 6 bases, the J end lost 2 bases, and 11 bases lay between the germline ends. CDR3 length: 15 residues. CDR3 in amino acids: CASSHRGPGANVLTF. CDR3 sequence (DNA): TGTGCCAGCAGCCACCGGGGGCCTGGGGCCAACGTCCTGACTTTC.

This clonotype was detected many times. The chain combines TRBV20-1 with TRBJ1-5; possible D gene TRBD1, 5 bases. Germline CDR1 DFQATT, CDR2 SNEGSKA (reference sequence). The V end lost 1 base, the J end lost 4 bases, and 14 bases lay between the germline ends. CDR3 size: 15 residues. CDR3 coding DNA: TGCAGTGCTAGAGCCGCGGCAGGGCCTAATCAGCCCCAGCATTTT. Translated, it gives CSARAAAGPNQPQHF.

J is TRBJ2-1 and V is TRBV28; 10 bases map to TRBD2. Per the germline V gene, CDR1 is MDHEN and CDR2 is SYDVKM. The CDR3 loop spans 16 amino acids. The junction had 17 bases not matched to a gene; V was cut back by 11 bases and J by 7 bases. This chain's CDR3 is CASLSPSGSDDNEQFF. As DNA, the CDR3 is TGTGCCTCACTCTCCCCTAGCGGGAGCGACGATAATGAGCAGTTCTTC.

This CDR3 is CASSFIRKSNQPQHF. The CDR3 nucleotides are TGTGCCAGCAGTTTTATCAGGAAGAGCAATCAGCCCCAGCATTTT. The V and J genes are TRBV12-3 or TRBV12-4 and TRBJ1-5; no clear D gene. CDR3 length equals 15 residues. Trimming shortened V by 3 bases and J by 1 base, and 10 bases separated the two germline ends.

The rearrangement joins TRBV28 to TRBJ2-7; 11 bases agree with TRBD2. CDR1 and CDR2 from the germline V gene are MDHEN and SYDVKM. J gave up 2 bases and V 3 bases, and 21 bases lay outside the gene matches. CDR3 size: 21 residues. The CDR3 region has the DNA TGTGCCAGCAGTTTCCTTACAAGACTAGCGGGATATACCGGACCCCCCTACGAGCAGTACTTC. This codes for CASSFLTRLAGYTGPPYEQYF.

CDR3 region: CASSLGQAPGGYTF. The CDR3 nucleotides read TGTGCCAGCAGCTTAGGACAGGCCCCTGGCGGCTACACCTTC. The rearrangement links TRBV7-9 to TRBJ1-2; D perhaps matches TRBD1 (6 bases). V lost 1 base to trimming and J lost 8 bases, with 14 bases between them. In germline, CDR1 is SEHNR, CDR2 FQNEAQ (reference sequence). The CDR3 has 14 residues.

This clonotype was seen at least ten times. The chain uses TRBV10-3 and TRBJ1-5, with unresolved D. V was clipped by 4 bases and J by 8 bases, with 12 bases between them. This CDR3 spans 13 amino acids. CDR1 ENHRY and CDR2 SYGVKD come from the germline V gene. The CDR3 loop is CAISGGGAEPQHF. CDR3 DNA: TGTGCCATCAGTGGGGGTGGAGCGGAGCCCCAGCATTTT.

This clonotype has ten or more counts. CDR3 sequence: CASSEQETQYF. CDR3 coding DNA: TGTGCCAGCTCAGAACAAGAGACCCAGTACTTC. The chain employs TRBV18 and TRBJ2-5; D uncertain. V lost 5 bases, J lost 2 bases, and 3 bases lay in between. The CDR3 contains 11 residues. The germline V gene encodes CDR1 KGHSH and CDR2 LQKENI.

This clonotype was picked up a small number of times. The chain is built from TRBV4-2 and TRBJ1-2, with D perhaps matching TRBD1 (5 bases). Germline values: CDR1 LGHNA, CDR2 YNFKEQ. The ends were cut back, 0 bases at V and 3 bases at J, with 17 bases in the middle. CDR3 size: 17 residues. The CDR3 is CASSQDQVAGPYYGYTF. The CDR3 bases are TGTGCCAGCAGCCAAGACCAGGTCGCAGGGCCGTACTATGGCTACACCTTC.

The chain combines TRBV6-2 or TRBV6-3 with TRBJ1-6, with D hard to call. The CDR3 spans 14 residues. V was clipped by 3 bases and J by 7 bases, with 10 bases between them. Germline CDR1 reads MNHEY; CDR2 reads SVGEGT. CDR3 in DNA: TGTGCCAGCAGTTATCGCGGGGAGAATTCACCCCTCCACTTT. Translating it yields CASSYRGENSPLHF.

This clonotype was observed many times. V and J are TRBV12-3 or TRBV12-4 and TRBJ2-1; perhaps TRBD2 as D (6 bases). This CDR3 comprises 14 residues. V was pared by 6 bases and J by 7 bases, with 16 bases between. The CDR3 loop reads CASSRDSSGNEQFF. CDR3 nucleotides: TGTGCCAGCAGCCGGGACTCCTCGGGGAATGAGCAGTTCTTC.

In its sample, this clonotype was seen a few times. The CDR3 loop reads CAWRHAGALGEQYF. CDR3 sequence (DNA): TGTGCCTGGAGGCATGCAGGGGCTTTGGGGGAGCAGTACTTC. The chain employs TRBV30 and TRBJ2-7; tentatively, D is TRBD1 (6 bases). Germline V gene sequence: CDR1 GTSNPN, CDR2 SVGIG (reference sequence). Between the trimmed V and J ends, which lost 3 bases and 7 bases, there was a span of 19 bases. The CDR3 extends over 14 amino acids.

This clonotype has at least ten counts. V usage is TRBV12-2 and J usage is TRBJ1-5; the DNA was not used to check the table's D call, TRBD1. TRBV12-2 is deemed a pseudogene. This CDR3 is built from 19 residues. CDR3 DNA sequence: TGTGCAAGTCGCGATAAACTGTCCCGGGACAGGGGTGAGAGGCAGCCCCAGCATTTT. Amino acid sequence: CASRDKLSRDRGERQPQHF.

This clonotype appeared a few times. The chain has TRBV4-1 and TRBJ2-7; 8 positions match TRBD2. This CDR3 is 15 amino acids long. V lost 0 bases and J lost 2; bases outside the gene matches: 3. Germline V gives CDR1 MGHRA, CDR2 YSYEKL. CDR3 loop: CASSQDSGNPYEQYF. CDR3 DNA sequence: TGCGCCAGCAGCCAAGATAGCGGGAACCCCTACGAGCAGTACTTC.

This clonotype appeared a few times. The gene calls are TRBV9 and TRBJ2-3; TRBD2 agrees at 12 bases. Germline-derived CDR1 and CDR2 are SGDLS and YYNGEE. This CDR3 has 16 residues. The trim removed 4 bases at V and 1 base at J, leaving 4 bases unmatched. The DNA for the CDR3 is TGTGCCAGCAGCCCCTGGACTAGCGGGGGCACAGATACGCAGTATTTT. This codes for CASSPWTSGGTDTQYF.

The CDR3 nucleotides are TGTGCCAGCCCAGACACCCCAACATCTGGGGCCAACGTCCTGACTTTC. Protein: CASPDTPTSGANVLTF. The chain combines TRBV2 with TRBJ2-6, with unresolved D. This CDR3 is built from 16 residues. Germline CDR1 reads SNHLY; CDR2 reads FYNNEI. Trimming left V 8 bases short and J 1 base short, with 15 bases between.